The 5 T cell receptor beta chains below were found in one sample sequenced in a study of blood T cell repertoires in COVID-19. Profiled with immunoSEQ multiplex PCR; TCRdb holds only in-frame clones, not every one. The data show 260,000 or so clones, with around 82% seen just once and 3% to 4% held by the top ten. Sample: PBMCs or T cells enriched from blood (not recorded which). These receptors were obtained from a woman between 40 and 55 years old who had been exposed to COVID-19.

This clone has just one count. The chain couples TRBV29-1 to TRBJ2-1, with 12 bases aligning to TRBD2. Germline V lookup: CDR1 SQVTM, CDR2 ANQGSEA. The CDR3 is 13 residues long. CDR3 sequence reads: CSGERTSGVEQFF. The DNA for the CDR3 is TGCAGTGGTGAAAGGACTAGCGGGGTTGAGCAGTTCTTC.

V usage is TRBV29-1 and J usage is TRBJ2-5, with TRBD1 as a possible D gene (6 bases). CDR1 is SQVTM, CDR2 ANQGSEA, per germline. The CDR3 runs 12 residues. V lost 4 bases and J 5 bases, leaving 11 bases between the germline ends. CDR3 amino acids: CSVVGGDETQYF. The CDR3 coding sequence is TGCAGCGTTGTTGGGGGCGACGAGACCCAGTACTTC.

Turning to this clone: At one end the junction does not follow the germline gene, possibly because of a read error. The chain has TRBV10-3 and TRBJ1-1; D is unresolved. The length of the CDR3 is 11 residues. Germline V lookup: CDR1 ENHRY, CDR2 SYGVKD. The CDR3 region is CATSRGAEAFF. CDR3 DNA sequence: TGTGCCACCAGTCGCGGGGCTGAAGCTTTCTTT.

The rearrangement uses TRBV19 and TRBJ1-6; the D gene is possibly TRBD1 (6 bases). This CDR3 has 16 amino acids. Trimming removed 7 bases from V and 1 base from J, with 14 bases in between. Germline CDR1 reads LNHDA; CDR2 reads SQIVND (reference sequence). The CDR3 reads CASKETGPSYNSPLHF. The DNA of the CDR3 is TGTGCCAGTAAGGAGACAGGTCCTTCCTATAATTCACCCCTCCACTTT.

The chain employs TRBV5-4 and TRBJ2-7; TRBD1 is a possible D gene (6 bases). The CDR3 consists of 11 residues. CDR1 is SGHNT and CDR2 is YYREEE in the germline V gene (reference sequence). With 3 bases removed from V and 7 bases from J, the gap between germline ends came to 8 bases. CDR3 bases: TGTGCCAGCAGCTGGGGGCGGGAGCAGTACTTC. This encodes CASSWGREQYF.